The 31 T cell receptor beta chains below were found in one sample sequenced in a study of PD-1 blockade in classical Hodgkin lymphoma. All patients relapsed after autologous stem cell transplantation, and brentuximab vedotin exposure varied. TCRdb keeps only in-frame clones here, not all; method: immunoSEQ multiplex PCR. The profile shows roughly 13,000 clones, roughly 84% of them singletons. Material: peripheral blood mononuclear cells (PBMCs), obtained at baseline. The receptors originated from a human donor with classical Hodgkin lymphoma.

The rearrangement links TRBV21-1 to TRBJ2-7. TRBV21-1 is noted as a pseudogene. The CDR3 contains 17 residues. The CDR3 coding sequence is TGTGCCAGCAGCAAAATTCTCGGGACCAGGCGAATCTACGAGCAGTACTTC. Protein sequence: CASSKILGTRRIYEQYF.

V is TRBV9 and J is TRBJ2-1; D gene ambiguous. The germline V gene encodes CDR1 SGDLS and CDR2 YYNGEE. V was clipped by 2 bases and J by 3 bases, with 24 bases between them. This CDR3 has 19 residues. This CDR3 is CASSVATTLHGPFYNEQFF. The CDR3 nucleotides are TGTGCCAGCAGCGTGGCCACAACCCTTCACGGTCCTTTCTACAATGAGCAGTTCTTC. The whole variable domain, remainder taken from reference TRBV9 and TRBJ2-1, is DSGVTQTPKHLITATGQRVTLRCSPRSGDLSVYWYQQSLDQGLQFLIQYYNGEERAKGNILERFSAQQFPDLHSELNLSSLELGDSALYFCASSVATTLHGPFYNEQFFGPGTRLTVL.

This rearrangement joins TRBV2 to TRBJ1-1, with D hard to call. Germline CDR1 is SNHLY and CDR2 is FYNNEI. The CDR3 is 15 residues long. V was pared by 5 bases and J by 4 bases, with 17 bases between. The CDR3 coding sequence is TGTGCCAGCAGTCTGTCGGCCGGGAGAGGCACTGAAGCTTTCTTT. It is translated as CASSLSAGRGTEAFF. Using reference TRBV2 and TRBJ1-1 for the parts outside the CDR3, the full variable domain is EPEVTQTPSHQVTQMGQEVILRCVPISNHLYFYWYRQILGQKVEFLVSFYNNEISEKSEIFDDQFSVERPDGSNFTLKIRSTKLEDSAMYFCASSLSAGRGTEAFFGQGTRLTVV.

The chain is built from TRBV7-8 and TRBJ1-4; a weak D match, TRBD1 (5 bases). The CDR3 has 13 amino acids. Looked up from germline, CDR1 is SGHVS and CDR2 is FQNEAQ. V gave up 5 bases and J gave up 6 bases, with 10 bases separating them. The CDR3 region is CASSPRADEKLFF. The DNA for the CDR3 is TGTGCCAGCAGCCCCAGGGCCGATGAAAAACTGTTTTTT.

This clone was recorded only once. This rearrangement joins TRBV30 to TRBJ2-3; TRBD2 aligns across 7 bases. V shed 2 bases, J shed 5 bases, and the junction held 7 bases outside the gene matches. This CDR3 comprises 14 residues. Germline V gene data show CDR1 as GTSNPN and CDR2 as SVGIG (reference sequence). Written as DNA, the CDR3 is TGTGCCTGGAGTCCCGGGGGGACCGGAGATACGCAGTATTTT. The encoded protein is CAWSPGGTGDTQYF.

The chain is built from TRBV4-1 and TRBJ2-1; weak D call: TRBD2 (6 bases). V lost 1 base, J lost 8 bases, and 15 bases lay in between. This CDR3 comprises 15 residues. Looked up from germline, CDR1 is MGHRA and CDR2 is YSYEKL. The CDR3 DNA reads as TGCGCCAGCAGCCAAGTGGGGGGTCGAGGCGATGAGCAGTTCTTC. It yields the protein CASSQVGGRGDEQFF.

The chain has TRBV13 and TRBJ2-1; 14 bases line up with TRBD2. Germline-derived CDR1 and CDR2 are PRHDT and FYEKMQ (reference sequence). The CDR3 spans 15 residues. Trimming at V came to 4 bases and at J to 10 bases, leaving 6 bases not matched to a gene. CDR3 bases: TGTGCCAGCAGCTCGGGGACTAGCGGGAGTAACGAGCAGTTCTTC. Its protein product is CASSSGTSGSNEQFF.

V and J are TRBV29-1 and TRBJ2-6; 7 bases are shared with TRBD1. The germline gives CDR1 SQVTM, CDR2 ANQGSEA. The ends lost 6 bases at V and 0 bases at J; junction bases unmatched: 14. The length of the CDR3 is 18 residues. CDR3 bases: TGCAGCGTCCCGTCAGACAGGGTGGGAGACTCTGGGGCCAACGTCCTGACTTTC. Translated, it gives CSVPSDRVGDSGANVLTF.

The rearrangement uses TRBV13 and TRBJ2-7; D is ambiguous. Germline V gives CDR1 PRHDT, CDR2 FYEKMQ (reference sequence). The length of the CDR3 is 11 residues. V was clipped by 5 bases and J by 5 bases, with 7 bases between them. The CDR3 region is CASSLHDEQYF. DNA of the CDR3: TGTGCCAGCAGCCTTCATGACGAGCAGTACTTC.

This chain uses TRBV6-4 with TRBJ2-3; 8 positions agree with TRBD1. This CDR3 contains 13 residues. Germline V gene sequence: CDR1 MRHNA, CDR2 SNTAGT. Trimming cost V 10 bases and J 3 bases; bases outside gene matches: 6. CDR3 DNA sequence: TGTGCCACCAAGGACAGGGCAACAGATACGCAGTATTTT. Translating it yields CATKDRATDTQYF.

This chain connects TRBV7-9 to TRBJ2-7; 8 nucleotides align to TRBD1. V dropped 1 base and J dropped 1; count of bases not matched to a gene: 6. This CDR3 spans 16 amino acids. Germline loops: CDR1 SEHNR, CDR2 FQNEAQ (reference sequence). CDR3 sequence (DNA): TGTGCCAGCAGCTTAGATGTACAGGGGGTTTCCTACGAGCAGTACTTC. It specifies CASSLDVQGVSYEQYF. The full variable domain, its missing parts supplied by reference TRBV7-9 and TRBJ2-7, is DTGVSQNPRHKITKRGQNVTFRCDPISEHNRLYWYRQTLGQGPEFLTYFQNEAQLEKSRLLSDRFSAERPKGSFSTLEIQRTEQGDSAMYLCASSLDVQGVSYEQYFGPGTRLTVT.

The chain recombines TRBV6-1 with TRBJ2-5, with a tentative D call TRBD1 (5 bases). Germline CDR1 MNHNS, CDR2 SASEGT. V lost 2 bases and J lost 3, with 10 bases in between. The CDR3 is made up of 14 amino acids. DNA for the CDR3: TGTGCCAGCAGTGAATATGGGGCAGAAGAGACCCAGTACTTC. It translates to CASSEYGAEETQYF.

This clone was recorded once. This chain connects TRBV29-1 to TRBJ2-1; D not certain. Trimming pared 3 bases from V and 4 bases from J, leaving 4 bases between. The CDR3 consists of 11 residues. Per germline, CDR1 SQVTM and CDR2 ANQGSEA. The CDR3 loop reads CSVEGYNEQFF. In DNA, the CDR3 is TGCAGCGTTGAGGGTTACAATGAGCAGTTCTTC.

J is TRBJ2-7 and V is TRBV19; 13 nucleotides line up with TRBD2. This CDR3 comprises 15 residues. Germline V gene sequence: CDR1 LNHDA, CDR2 SQIVND (reference sequence). Trimming removed 5 bases from V and 5 bases from J; junction bases left unmatched: 6. In nucleotides, the CDR3 is TGTGCCAGTAGTCCCCGGACTAGCGGGAGCCACGAGCAGTACTTC. It yields the protein CASSPRTSGSHEQYF.

This clone was seen just once. V is TRBV6-1 and J is TRBJ1-5; TRBD1 aligns across 10 bases. V lost 4 bases, J lost 2 bases, and 8 bases stayed unmatched. The CDR3 is made up of 17 amino acids. Germline CDR1 reads MNHNS; CDR2 reads SASEGT. Here the CDR3 DNA reads TGTGCCAGCAGTGGCCGGGACAGGGGCGGTGGCAATCAGCCCCAGCATTTT. Encoded protein: CASSGRDRGGGNQPQHF.

J is TRBJ2-3 and V is TRBV28; D possibly corresponds to TRBD1 (6 bases). Germline V gene data show CDR1 as MDHEN and CDR2 as SYDVKM. This CDR3 comprises 12 residues. V lost 4 bases to trimming and J lost 8 bases, with 10 bases between them. The CDR3 loop reads CASSSQGRTQYF. In DNA form, the CDR3 reads TGTGCCAGCAGTTCCCAGGGGCGTACGCAGTATTTT. Filled out from reference TRBV28 and TRBJ2-3, the complete variable domain reads DVKVTQSSRYLVKRTGEKVFLECVQDMDHENMFWYRQDPGLGLRLIYFSYDVKMKEKGDIPEGYSVSREKKERFSLILESASTNQTSMYLCASSSQGRTQYFGPGTRLTVL.

The V call is TRBV19, the J call TRBJ2-7, with 11 bases lining up with TRBD2. This CDR3 has 16 amino acids. Germline-derived CDR1 and CDR2 are LNHDA and SQIVND (reference sequence). V was pared by 6 bases and J by 2 bases, with 9 bases of the junction left unmatched. This CDR3 is CASSSQGGLAAYEQYF. CDR3 DNA sequence: TGTGCCAGTAGCTCCCAAGGGGGACTAGCGGCCTACGAGCAGTACTTC.

This chain connects TRBV5-1 to TRBJ2-1, with 8 positions matching TRBD2. CDR3 length: 16 residues. Germline V gene sequence: CDR1 SGHRS, CDR2 YFSETQ. J was trimmed by 3 bases and V by 7 bases; bases with no gene match: 12. CDR3 loop: CASDPGGTRVYNEQFF. For the CDR3, the DNA is TGCGCCAGCGACCCGGGTGGGACTAGGGTCTACAATGAGCAGTTCTTC.

This chain joins TRBV28 and TRBJ1-2; D gene ambiguous. The CDR3 is made up of 13 amino acids. Trimming took off 4 bases at V and 0 bases at J, with 6 bases between the two ends. Germline V gene sequence: CDR1 MDHEN, CDR2 SYDVKM. CDR3 region: CASSYLANYGYTF. In DNA form, the CDR3 reads TGTGCCAGCAGTTATCTAGCTAACTATGGCTACACCTTC.

J is TRBJ2-5 and V is TRBV5-1; 8 bases match TRBD2. Germline CDR1 SGHRS, CDR2 YFSETQ. Trimming removed 4 bases from V and 5 bases from J; junction bases left unmatched: 7. The CDR3 has 14 residues. In DNA form, the CDR3 reads TGCGCCAGCAGCCTCGGACTAGCTGGGGAGACCCAGTACTTC. Amino acids: CASSLGLAGETQYF.

This chain links TRBV7-3 with TRBJ2-1; 7 bases match TRBD2. Germline V gene sequence: CDR1 SGHTA, CDR2 FQGTGA. Trimming at V came to 1 base and at J to 1 base, leaving 4 bases not matched to a gene. This CDR3 spans 16 amino acids. CDR3: CASSLSGSLSYNEQFF. The CDR3 bases are TGTGCCAGCAGCTTAAGCGGGAGTCTATCCTACAATGAGCAGTTCTTC.

The genes are TRBV5-8 and TRBJ2-7; D remains unclear. CDR1 is SGHTS, CDR2 YDEGEE, per germline. CDR3 length: 11 residues. V was trimmed by 0 bases and J by 6 bases, leaving 4 bases between them. The CDR3 region has the DNA TGTGCCAGCAGCTTGGAGGTCGAGCAGTACTTC. It translates to CASSLEVEQYF.

This chain joins TRBV5-4 and TRBJ1-1; D may be TRBD1 (6 bases). Per germline, CDR1 SGHNT and CDR2 YYREEE (reference sequence). This CDR3 is built from 15 residues. Between the trimmed V and J ends, which lost 2 bases and 1 base, there was a span of 12 bases. In DNA form, the CDR3 reads TGTGCCAGCAGCTTTGAGACAGGACCGAACACTGAAGCTTTCTTT. Its translation: CASSFETGPNTEAFF. The variable domain in full, completed from reference TRBV5-4 and TRBJ1-1, reads ETGVTQSPTHLIKTRGQQVTLRCSSQSGHNTVSWYQQALGQGPQFIFQYYREEENGRGNFPPRFSGLQFPNYSSELNVNALELDDSALYLCASSFETGPNTEAFFGQGTRLTVV.

J is TRBJ2-5 and V is TRBV7-2; the match to TRBD2 covers 16 bases. Germline loops: CDR1 SGHTA, CDR2 FQGNSA. The CDR3 extends over 16 amino acids. V lost 5 bases, J lost 4 bases, and 4 bases stayed unmatched. Written as DNA, the CDR3 is TGTGCCAGCAGCCCGGGACTAGCGGGAGGGGGAGAGACCCAGTACTTC. Protein product: CASSPGLAGGGETQYF. Filled out from reference TRBV7-2 and TRBJ2-5, the complete variable domain reads GAGVSQSPSNKVTEKGKDVELRCDPISGHTALYWYRQSLGQGLEFLIYFQGNSAPDKSGLPSDRFSAERTGGSVSTLTIQRTQQEDSAVYLCASSPGLAGGGETQYFGPGTRLLVL.

The V and J genes are TRBV7-8 and TRBJ1-4; no clear D gene. V lost 2 bases to trimming and J lost 0 bases, with 10 bases between them. Germline CDR1 is SGHVS and CDR2 is FQNEAQ. The CDR3 consists of 16 residues. For the CDR3, the DNA is TGTGCCAGCAGCTTACGTAGGGTTACAACTAATGAAAAACTGTTTTTT. This encodes CASSLRRVTTNEKLFF.

V gene TRBV19 combines with J gene TRBJ2-5, with a possible D match to TRBD2 (6 bases). Between the trimmed V and J ends, which lost 5 bases and 5 bases, there was a span of 15 bases. CDR3 length equals 14 residues. CDR1 LNHDA and CDR2 SQIVND come from the germline V gene (reference sequence). CDR3 sequence: CASSVLGGDETQYF. The CDR3 DNA is TGTGCCAGTAGTGTGTTGGGCGGGGATGAGACCCAGTACTTC.

This clone was seen a handful of times. This chain uses TRBV5-1 with TRBJ1-1, with D maybe TRBD1 (5 bases). CDR1 and CDR2 (germline): SGHRS, YFSETQ. The CDR3 totals 15 residues. V lost 6 bases and J lost 4, with 19 bases in between. CDR3 amino acids: CASTRGAPGRTEAFF. CDR3 nucleotide sequence: TGCGCCAGCACCCGCGGCGCCCCGGGGCGCACTGAAGCTTTCTTT.

The CDR3 loop is CASSSSGEGENTEAFF. The CDR3 coding sequence is TGTGCCAGCAGCTCCTCCGGAGAGGGAGAGAACACTGAAGCTTTCTTT. The chain is built from TRBV7-8 and TRBJ1-1, with D unresolved. Trimming stripped 4 bases from V and 1 base from J, with 16 bases between. There are 16 residues in the CDR3. Germline V gene sequence: CDR1 SGHVS, CDR2 FQNEAQ. The variable domain in full, with the rest retrieved from reference TRBV7-8 and TRBJ1-1, is GAGVSQSPRYKVAKRGQDVALRCDPISGHVSLFWYQQALGQGPEFLTYFQNEAQLDKSGLPSDRFFAERPEGSVSTLKIQRTQQEDSAVYLCASSSSGEGENTEAFFGQGTRLTVV.

This clone was counted a single time. The chain combines TRBV9 with TRBJ2-1, with 7 bases aligning to TRBD2. The CDR3 runs 16 residues. Germline V CDR1 and CDR2: SGDLS, YYNGEE. V shed 2 bases, J shed 0 bases, and the junction held 5 bases outside the gene matches. The DNA for the CDR3 is TGTGCCAGCAGCGTGGGAGGGGCAAGCTCCTACAATGAGCAGTTCTTC. The encoded protein is CASSVGGASSYNEQFF.

V usage is TRBV6-6 and J usage is TRBJ1-2, with D perhaps matching TRBD1 (5 bases). The CDR3 covers 14 residues. V was clipped by 6 bases and J by 4 bases, with 15 bases between them. Germline V gene lookup returns CDR1 MNHNY and CDR2 SVGAGI (reference sequence). The DNA of the CDR3 is TGTGCCAGCAGCCACGGGGGTATGTTCTATGGCTACACCTTC. Translating gives CASSHGGMFYGYTF.

J is TRBJ1-6 and V is TRBV29-1; D is unresolved. Between the trimmed V and J ends, which lost 4 bases and 10 bases, there was a span of 14 bases. This CDR3 has 13 residues. Germline lookup yields CDR1 SQVTM and CDR2 ANQGSEA. The CDR3 bases are TGCAGCGTTGGGAAGGGAGAGGGCTCACCCCTCCACTTT. It translates to CSVGKGEGSPLHF.